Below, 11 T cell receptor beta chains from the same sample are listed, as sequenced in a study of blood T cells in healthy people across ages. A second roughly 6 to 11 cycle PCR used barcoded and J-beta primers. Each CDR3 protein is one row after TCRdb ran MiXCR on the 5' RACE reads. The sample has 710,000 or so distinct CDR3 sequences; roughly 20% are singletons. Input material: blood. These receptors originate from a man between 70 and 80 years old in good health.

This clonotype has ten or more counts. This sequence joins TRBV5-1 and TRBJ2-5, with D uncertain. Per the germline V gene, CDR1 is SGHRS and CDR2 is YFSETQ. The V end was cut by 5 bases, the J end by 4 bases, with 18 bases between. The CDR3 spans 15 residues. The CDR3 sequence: CASSPGEMFRETQYF. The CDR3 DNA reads TGCGCCAGCAGTCCCGGAGAGATGTTTCGAGAGACCCAGTACTTC.

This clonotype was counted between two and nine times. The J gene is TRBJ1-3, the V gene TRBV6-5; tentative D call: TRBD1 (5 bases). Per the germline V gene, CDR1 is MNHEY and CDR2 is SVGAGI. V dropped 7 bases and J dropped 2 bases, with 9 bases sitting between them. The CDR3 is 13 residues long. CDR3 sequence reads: CASNQGTGNTIYF. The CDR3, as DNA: TGTGCCAGCAACCAGGGTACTGGAAACACCATATATTTT.

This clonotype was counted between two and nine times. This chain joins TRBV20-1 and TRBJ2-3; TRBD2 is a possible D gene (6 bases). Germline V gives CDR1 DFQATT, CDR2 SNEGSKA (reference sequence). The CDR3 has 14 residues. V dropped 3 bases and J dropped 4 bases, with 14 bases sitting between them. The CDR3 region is CSARGRSMADTQYF. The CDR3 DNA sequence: TGCAGTGCTAGGGGGAGGTCCATGGCAGATACGCAGTATTTT.

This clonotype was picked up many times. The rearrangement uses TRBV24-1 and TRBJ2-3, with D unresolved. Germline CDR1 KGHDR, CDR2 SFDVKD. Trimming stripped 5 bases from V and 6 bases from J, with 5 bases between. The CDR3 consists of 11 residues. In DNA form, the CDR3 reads TGTGCCACCAGTGCGGCGGATACGCAGTATTTT. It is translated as CATSAADTQYF.

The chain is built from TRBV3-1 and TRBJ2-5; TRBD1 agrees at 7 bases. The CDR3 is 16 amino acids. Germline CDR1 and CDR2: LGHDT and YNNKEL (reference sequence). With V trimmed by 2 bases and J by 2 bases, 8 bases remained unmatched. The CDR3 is CASSQYDGTAQETQYF. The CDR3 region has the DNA TGTGCCAGCAGCCAATATGACGGGACAGCACAAGAGACCCAGTACTTC.

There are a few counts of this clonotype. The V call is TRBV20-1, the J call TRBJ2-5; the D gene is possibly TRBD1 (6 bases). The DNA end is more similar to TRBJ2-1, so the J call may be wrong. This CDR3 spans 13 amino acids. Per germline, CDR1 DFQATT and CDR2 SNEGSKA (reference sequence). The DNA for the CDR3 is TGCAGTGCTAGACCATCAGGGGCCTATGAGCAGTTCTTC. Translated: CSARPSGAYEQFF.

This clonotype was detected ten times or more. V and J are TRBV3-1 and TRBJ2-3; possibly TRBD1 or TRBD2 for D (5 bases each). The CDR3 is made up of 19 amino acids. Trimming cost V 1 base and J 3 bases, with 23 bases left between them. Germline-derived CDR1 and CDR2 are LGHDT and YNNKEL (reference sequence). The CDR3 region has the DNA TGTGCCAGCAGCCAAGGCGAGGGGTCAAGACTTAAACGGACAGATACGCAGTATTTT. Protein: CASSQGEGSRLKRTDTQYF.

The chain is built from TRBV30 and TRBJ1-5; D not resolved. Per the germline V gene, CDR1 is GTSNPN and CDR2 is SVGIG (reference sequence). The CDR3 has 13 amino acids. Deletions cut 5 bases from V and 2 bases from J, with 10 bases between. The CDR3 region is CAWGFVGNQPQHF. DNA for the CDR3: TGTGCCTGGGGGTTCGTTGGCAATCAGCCCCAGCATTTT.

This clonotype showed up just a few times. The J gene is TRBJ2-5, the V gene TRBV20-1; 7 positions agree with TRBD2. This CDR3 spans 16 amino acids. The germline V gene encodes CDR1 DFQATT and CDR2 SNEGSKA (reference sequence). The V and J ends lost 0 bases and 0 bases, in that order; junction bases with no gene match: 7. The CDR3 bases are TGCAGTGCTAGAGATCCACTAGCGACCTACCAAGAGACCCAGTACTTC. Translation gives CSARDPLATYQETQYF.

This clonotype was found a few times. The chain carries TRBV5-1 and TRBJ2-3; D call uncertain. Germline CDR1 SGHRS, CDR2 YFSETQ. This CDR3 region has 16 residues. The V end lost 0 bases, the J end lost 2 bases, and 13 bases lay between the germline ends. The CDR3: CASSLASSPSTDTQYF. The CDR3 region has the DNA TGCGCCAGCAGCTTGGCCTCGAGTCCCTCCACAGATACGCAGTATTTT.

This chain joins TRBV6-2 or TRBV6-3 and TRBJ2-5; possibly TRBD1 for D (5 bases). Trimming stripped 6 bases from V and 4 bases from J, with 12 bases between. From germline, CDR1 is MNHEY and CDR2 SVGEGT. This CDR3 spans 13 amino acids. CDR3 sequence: CASRLPQGETQYF. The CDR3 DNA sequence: TGTGCCAGCAGGCTCCCCCAGGGAGAGACCCAGTACTTC.